This note documents a single T cell receptor (beta chain) sequence. This clone was seen repeatedly, ten times or more. The specificity of this receptor is unknown. No base qualities exist here, and no much larger clone lies one base off it. The data were obtained in a study of cytomegalovirus exposure and HLA in healthy donors (dated by TCRdb to the late 2010s). A note on the overall study: According to an earlier analysis of 587 of the donors, about 170 million T cells yielded 117 million unique TCR beta sequences and more than 250 Gb of sequence data. Among the 398 genotyped donors, approximately 81% belonged to the genetic ancestry cluster associated with self-reported Caucasian donors. The number of donors typed differed by locus, with roughly 620-630 for A, B, C, DRB1 and DQB1, approximately 500 for DQA1, over 600 for DPA1, and around 460 for DPB1. The T cell repertoires of 700 or so subjects were profiled by immunosequencing and related to cytomegalovirus serostatus. In a later analysis, previously published TCR beta repertoires from 550 to 700 donors were re-analyzed and high-resolution HLA genotyping was added so that TCR occurrence patterns could be studied. An early release that covered more than 550 HLA-typed donors contained approximately 300 gigabases of sequencing data and 70 million to 100 million unique TCR sequences. In addition to the first cohort of 650 to 800 subjects, a separate validation cohort of approximately 130 different subjects was used. Donor age, sex, ethnicity and CMV serostatus were compiled alongside the repertoire data. Both class I and class II loci were covered by HLA typing, at four-digit resolution. An earlier analysis of around 640 of the donors used high-throughput TCR beta sequencing to judge whether each TCR beta V gene segment behaved as functional or pseudogenic. Four to six DR-DQ haplotypes were handled as single units for association and clustering, since linkage in the cohort was strong. Every discovery cohort repertoire had been produced on one sequencing platform. The aim of the study was to test whether cataloging public T cell receptors could identify signatures of past pathogen exposure. To predict cytomegalovirus infection status, the study combined high-throughput TCR immunosequencing, statistical association of individual TCRs with disease status, and machine learning. Rather than drawing on any new phenotypic data, the later analysis identified candidate immune exposures from TCR beta sequences and the way those sequences occurred across donors. A later genetic analysis used genome-wide SNP genotypes for about 55% of the 666 donors, treating that subset as a discovery cohort. On average, around 230,000 unique TCR beta nucleotide sequences were sequenced per donor among a few hundred genotyped donors of the cohort, with 15% to 20% of those sequences being non-productive.

The paper as a whole reports these results and caveats: Roughly uniform sequencing depth across donors was assumed in presence/absence analyses, although this assumption may not hold. A cluster of highly shared sequence variants was judged likely to be a technical artifact of the sequencing pipeline. A further reported finding was that TCR beta sequences accurately predicted the HLA-A and HLA-B alleles for most subjects in the first cohort. The study listed approximately 150 TCR beta chains as associated with cytomegalovirus. Broadly in line with IMGT annotations, most TCR beta V segments showed up in productive rearrangements about 90% or about 30% of the time in an earlier analysis of about 500 of the donors. Compared with the roughly 710-donor mean, donors in an Asian-associated ancestry cluster had fewer N-insertions in productive TCRs, according to a later genetic analysis. In a later analysis, HLA-associated TCR beta chains showed more clonal expansion and lower generation probabilities than non-associated chains that were equally common. Because HLA typing was missing for some donors at each locus, association tests included only the typed subset. Only TCR beta chains were sequenced in this cohort, and the absence of alpha or paired-chain data limited detectable features. Over 15 rarely observed V segments, including chromosome 9 orphons, were excluded from the earlier analysis of some 590 of the donors because counts were too low. A few of the identified cytomegalovirus-associated TCR beta chains were confirmed in vitro to be specific for cytomegalovirus antigens. According to a later analysis, most CMV-associated TCR beta chains appeared to be HLA-restricted, and the HLA associations seemed to be driven largely by CMV exposure. Some IMGT-functional V segments, including TRBV6-2 and TRBV6-3, could not be told apart with the 87-base-pair reads, so those segments were excluded. Specific HLA alleles were associated with over 15,000 TCR beta sequences at a false discovery rate of 0.05 in a later analysis. In a later analysis, the rate of TCR association differed among HLA loci, with DRB1 alleles having the most associated TCRs and HLA-C alleles having the fewest. According to a later analysis, parvovirus B19, influenza, CMV and Epstein-Barr virus appeared linked to several top co-occurrence clusters. The classifier was reported to diagnose cytomegalovirus status with high specificity and sensitivity in both the original and validation cohorts. Most TCR sequences were observed very rarely across donors, whereas some public TCRs were present in many individuals. Strong co-occurrence of HLA alleles, especially DR and DQ, made assigning TCR associations to individual alleles difficult. A later genetic analysis associated a missense DCLRE1C variant with V-gene and J-gene trimming of TCR beta chains, and an independent cohort replicated the association. CMV serostatus was the only immune exposure information available for the cohort. Linkage disequilibrium might explain the correlated functional status among segregating V segments, but an unknown experimental factor could not be excluded. According to the authors, the approach could potentially be generalized to other disease states and immunological phenotypes.

Spanning cysteine to phenylalanine, the CDR3 consists of 16 amino acids. Only the CDR3 part of the read is kept: 48 bases, read in frame from the first base. Looking up the germline V gene yields CDR1 SGHTS and CDR2 YDEGEE. Deletion took 3 bases off V and 2 bases off J, with a span of 17 bases between the germline ends. The cohort consisted of hundreds of healthy bone marrow donors. At the time of sampling, all cohort members were nominally healthy, though unrecorded immune exposures were likely present. The donor was CMV seronegative and was included in the group of under 450 seronegative cohort members. A peripheral blood sample was provided by each donor, and peripheral blood mononuclear cells were used for TCR beta sequencing. The Qiagen DNeasy Blood Extraction Kit was used to extract genomic DNA from the blood cell samples. The receptor library was made with the immunoSEQ multiplex PCR assay. For the multiplex PCR, a mixture combining 60 forward primers for TCR Vbeta segments and 13 reverse primers for TCR Jbeta segments was used. A multiplex PCR assay on genomic DNA amplified the CDR3 region of rearranged TCR beta genes. On the Illumina HiSeq System, the amplified TCR beta libraries were sequenced as 87-base-pair reads. On the study's bioinformatics: In a later analysis, around 80 million unique TCR beta chains were counted across the approximately 640 repertoires, and roughly 11 million of these chains were shared by at least two donors. To remove PCR and sequencing errors, raw reads were error-corrected and collapsed into unique sequences using a nearest-neighbor algorithm that merged closely related sequences. V, D and J gene segments were assigned by aligning CDR3 sequences to IMGT reference sequences. For a sequence to be retained, at least a six-nucleotide match to both a V gene segment and a J gene segment was required. Rearrangements were called productive when the CDR3 lacked stop codons and stayed in frame with V and J; all others were non-productive. CDR3 was defined according to IMGT convention as the region running from the second conserved V-encoded cysteine to the conserved J-encoded phenylalanine. In an earlier analysis of more than 550 of the donors, sequences lacking an unambiguous match to a single V gene segment were excluded. In an earlier analysis of approximately 610 of the donors, V segments were called functional above 56.7% productive rearrangements and were called segregating when the between-donor standard deviation exceeded 5%. A statistical classification framework was developed to diagnose cytomegalovirus status using the catalog of TCR beta chain sequences. In a later analysis, V and J genes were assigned by comparing TCR nucleotide sequences against IMGT/GENE-DB human TR gene sequences. The TCRdist pipeline was used in a later analysis to assign CDR3 sequences and most-parsimonious VDJ recombination scenarios. In a later analysis, each TCR beta chain was defined by its CDR3 amino acid sequence together with its V-gene family, and reads lacking a unique V-gene family were excluded. A later analysis removed several hundred highly shared, low-generation-probability nucleotide sequences to deal with suspected cross-contamination and a sequencing artifact. In a later analysis, a clonal expansion index for each public chain was calculated from normalized within-repertoire ranks of inferred template counts. In a later analysis, generation probabilities were computed with a VDJ recombination model fitted to out-of-frame rearrangements, and the resulting probabilities were checked against IGoR. In a later analysis, hypergeometric tests were used to score TCR-TCR, TCR-HLA and TCR-CMV co-occurrence, with a repertoire-size bias correction applied to TCR pairs. A later analysis estimated false discovery rates by permuting HLA or CMV assignments 20 times. In a later analysis, co-occurring TCRs were grouped with DBSCAN, and TCRdist sequence similarity was added when clustering was performed within HLA-allele-positive subsets. Repertoires with fewer than 30,000 or more than 120,000 public chains, plus five repertoires with anomalous nucleotide sharing, were excluded from co-occurrence clustering. TCRdb retrieved this table from immuneACCESS and kept in-frame rearrangements only. Not all clones are present; in checked studies, unresolved V genes account for under half, and no reason is known for the remainder. That table gives V, J and clone size, and the DNA gave D and trimming. The sample includes under 200,000 clones, with roughly 80% observed a single time. The top ten clones comprise over 1.1% of the sample.

The sample consisted of PBMCs. This sequence originates from a man aged 18 to 30 in good health and CMV-seronegative. The chain links TRBV5-8 with TRBJ2-5; tentative D gene TRBD1, with 5 bases matching. The CDR3 region reads CASSSFLRGTQETQYF. In nucleotide form, the sequence is TGTGCCAGCAGCTCCTTTTTAAGGGGAACTCAAGAGACCCAGTACTTC.